A selection of T cell receptor beta chains follows, all from one sample in a study of cytomegalovirus exposure and HLA in healthy donors. Measured with immunoSEQ multiplex PCR; TCRdb has only the in-frame clones, and not every one. The sample has about 360,000 clones, 75% to 90% seen once. Sequencing used PBMCs. The source of these receptors is a woman aged 18-30 years in good health and CMV-seronegative. The CDR3 runs from the conserved cysteine through the conserved F or W. The D gene is left open where the match is weak. Rows may omit the clone size; those that give it use once, few, many or a size class.

>TRBJ1-1|-|TRBV18|-
CASSPQGGAGGAFF
TGTGCCAGCTCACCTCAAGGTGGGGCTGGTGGAGCTTTCTTT
>TRBJ1-5|-|TRBV28|TRBD1
CASRGQENQPQHF
TGTGCCAGCAGGGGACAGGAGAATCAGCCCCAGCATTTT
>TRBJ2-1|-|TRBV5-1|-
CASSSMSEQFF
TGCGCCAGCAGCTCTATGTCTGAGCAGTTCTTC
>TRBJ2-5|-|TRBV7-9|-
CASSLGTSAETQYF
TGTGCCAGCAGCTTAGGAACCTCAGCGGAGACCCAGTACTTC
>TRBJ1-1|-|TRBV6-5|-
CASSFYRSRTEAFF
TGTGCCAGCAGTTTTTATCGGAGTCGGACTGAAGCTTTCTTT
>TRBJ1-1|-|TRBV9|-
CASSVGGGAEAFF
TGTGCCAGCAGCGTAGGGGGCGGGGCTGAAGCTTTCTTT
>TRBJ1-1|-|TRBV2|-
CASVRGGNTEAFF
TGTGCCAGCGTTCGCGGAGGGAACACTGAAGCTTTCTTT
>TRBJ2-7|-|TRBV19|-
CASSDRQGGGYEQYF
TGTGCCAGTAGTGACCGCCAGGGGGGAGGCTACGAGCAGTACTTC
>TRBJ1-1|-|TRBV27|-
CASSLSNGRTEAFF
TGTGCCAGCAGTTTATCGAACGGGAGGACTGAAGCTTTCTTT
>TRBJ1-5|-|TRBV10-3|-
CAISDNPVSGLGDQPQHF
TGTGCCATCAGTGACAACCCGGTATCCGGTTTAGGGGATCAGCCCCAGCATTTT
>TRBJ1-5|-|TRBV6-5|TRBD1
CASSYRRGQQPQHF
TGTGCCAGCAGTTATCGAAGGGGGCAACAGCCCCAGCATTTT
>TRBJ2-3|-|TRBV4-1|-
CASSGRGGTSTDTQYF
TGCGCCAGCAGCGGTCGAGGGGGTACTAGCACAGATACGCAGTATTTT
>TRBJ2-7|-|TRBV15|-
CATSRTAGASYEQYF
TGTGCCACCAGCAGAACCGCGGGCGCCTCCTACGAGCAGTACTTC
>TRBJ1-5|-|TRBV19|TRBD1
CASSAGTGQGNPQHF
TGTGCCAGTAGTGCGGGGACAGGCCAGGGGAATCCCCAGCATTTT
>TRBJ1-5|-|TRBV10-1|TRBD1
CASSESRDRGYQPQHF
TGCGCCAGCAGTGAGTCGAGGGACAGGGGTTATCAGCCCCAGCATTTT
>TRBJ2-5|-|TRBV30|TRBD2
CAWSILAGGQETQYF
TGTGCCTGGAGTATATTAGCGGGAGGGCAAGAGACCCAGTACTTC
>TRBJ2-1|-|TRBV25-1|-
CASSPLYNEQFF
TGTGCCAGCAGTCCGCTATACAATGAGCAGTTCTTC
>TRBJ2-3|-|TRBV2|TRBD1
CASSGIRGPYSTDTQYF
TGTGCCAGCAGTGGAATAAGGGGGCCATATAGCACAGATACGCAGTATTTT
>TRBJ2-1|-|TRBV2|TRBD2
CASRGGGANEQFF
TGTGCCAGCAGGGGCGGGGGGGCCAATGAGCAGTTCTTC
>TRBJ1-4|once|TRBV5-1|-
CASSPQGTEKLFF
TGCGCCAGCAGCCCCCAGGGCACTGAAAAACTGTTTTTT
>TRBJ2-5|-|TRBV2|TRBD1
CASTLGTGTLETQYF
TGTGCCAGCACTCTTGGGACAGGGACGTTGGAGACCCAGTACTTC
>TRBJ1-3|-|TRBV6-5|-
CASKTGNTIYF
TGTGCCAGCAAAACGGGGAACACCATATATTTT
>TRBJ2-1|-|TRBV6-1|-
CATRTPFSSYNEQFF
TGTGCCACCAGGACTCCGTTTTCCTCCTACAATGAGCAGTTCTTC
>TRBJ2-1|many|TRBV27|TRBD1
CASEGQGAVNEQFF
TGTGCCTCCGAGGGACAGGGGGCTGTGAATGAGCAGTTCTTC
>TRBJ1-3|-|TRBV5-1|TRBD1
CASSGPGQSSGNTIYF
TGCGCCAGCAGCGGACCGGGACAGAGCTCTGGAAACACCATATATTTT
>TRBJ2-7|-|TRBV27|-
CASRQSYEQYF
TGTGCCAGCAGACAGTCCTACGAGCAGTACTTC
>TRBJ1-2|few|TRBV28|-
CASSLPGNYGYTF
TGTGCCAGCAGTTTACCGGGAAACTATGGCTACACCTTC
>TRBJ1-2|-|TRBV6-1|-
CASSDIRLLGGYTF
TGTGCCAGCAGTGACATTCGACTCTTAGGCGGCTACACCTTC
>TRBJ2-7|-|TRBV5-1|-
CASSFRPPRELAYEQYF
TGCGCCAGCAGCTTTCGGCCCCCCCGGGAGCTCGCCTACGAGCAGTACTTC
>TRBJ2-7|-|TRBV4-1|TRBD2
CASSQASGSTYEQYF
TGCGCCAGCAGCCAAGCCAGCGGGAGTACCTACGAGCAGTACTTC
>TRBJ1-4|-|TRBV15|-
CATSRANEKLFF
TGTGCCACCAGCAGAGCGAATGAAAAACTGTTTTTT
>TRBJ2-7|-|TRBV7-9|TRBD2
CASSQAGYHSGEQYF
TGTGCCAGCAGCCAAGCGGGGTACCACTCGGGAGAGCAGTACTTC
>TRBJ1-2|-|TRBV6-1|TRBD1
CASSETQGRYGYTF
TGTGCCAGCAGTGAGACACAGGGGAGGTATGGCTACACCTTC
>TRBJ1-1|-|TRBV30|-
CAWSAPGTEAFF
TGTGCCTGGAGTGCCCCCGGGACTGAAGCTTTCTTT
>TRBJ1-1|-|TRBV9|-
CASSREGRTEAFF
TGTGCCAGCTCCAGGGAAGGACGAACTGAAGCTTTCTTT
>TRBJ2-5|-|TRBV5-4|TRBD1
CASSLVRTGGQETQYF
TGTGCCAGCAGCTTGGTTAGGACAGGGGGTCAAGAGACCCAGTACTTC
>TRBJ2-5|-|TRBV5-6|-
CASSPNTIGGDF
TGTGCCAGCAGCCCTAATACTATTGGAGGGGACTTC
>TRBJ2-2|-|TRBV29-1|-
CSVEDSQLATGELFF
TGCAGCGTTGAAGACAGCCAGCTAGCCACCGGGGAGCTGTTTTTT
>TRBJ2-1|-|TRBV20-1|-
CSVPFLNEQFF
TGCAGTGTTCCCTTTCTCAATGAGCAGTTCTTC
>TRBJ1-1|-|TRBV29-1|-
CSVELRVEWNTEAFF
TGCAGCGTTGAATTGAGGGTTGAATGGAACACTGAAGCTTTCTTT
>TRBJ1-1|-|TRBV6-1|-
CASSKTASEAFF
TGTGCCAGCAGTAAGACAGCCTCTGAAGCTTTCTTT